This T cell receptor (beta chain) was identified during a study of blood T cell repertoires in COVID-19. Looking at the study overall: The United States, Italy and Spain supplied acute and convalescent COVID-19 samples. T cells, B-cell-depleted T cells, or PBMCs provided the cDNA or gDNA that served as material.

In germline, CDR1 is SNHLY, CDR2 FYNNEI. The CDR3 contains 16 residues. V lost 6 bases, J lost 6 bases, and 9 bases stayed unmatched. Data came from immunoSEQ multiplex PCR; TCRdb stores just in-frame clones and leaves some out. The profile shows about 200,000 clones, 75% to 90% of them singletons. This clone was seen a single time. The chain couples TRBV2 to TRBJ2-2, with 11 positions matching TRBD2. The source material was peripheral blood. This receptor was obtained from a man aged 55 to 70 who had recovered from COVID-19. The CDR3 spells CASSVTSGTMSGELFF. In nucleotides, the CDR3 is TGTGCCAGCAGCGTGACTAGCGGGACCATGTCCGGGGAGCTGTTTTTT.